Presented here are 13 T cell receptor beta chains from one specimen sequenced in a study of blood T cell repertoires in COVID-19. Method: immunoSEQ multiplex PCR; TCRdb's copy keeps in-frame clones and lacks some. The repertoire holds 250,000 to 350,000 clones, with around 85% as singletons. The sequenced material came from peripheral blood. The receptors shown here come from a human donor with COVID-19, enrolled during active disease. The donor label of this sample is uncertain.

V gene TRBV6-5 combines with J gene TRBJ2-1; 9 nucleotides match TRBD1. This CDR3 region has 15 residues. Germline CDR1 is MNHEY and CDR2 is SVGAGI. V lost 4 bases and J lost 3; bases outside the gene matches: 4. CDR3 region: CASSWTGQGYNEQFF. In nucleotides, the CDR3 is TGTGCCAGCAGTTGGACGGGACAGGGCTACAATGAGCAGTTCTTC.

The CDR3 protein is CAWSGQTWTGDNSPLHF. For the CDR3, the DNA is TGTGCCTGGAGTGGCCAAACATGGACAGGGGATAATTCACCCCTCCACTTT. V usage is TRBV30 and J usage is TRBJ1-6; the match to TRBD1 covers 9 bases. In germline, CDR1 is GTSNPN, CDR2 SVGIG (reference sequence). CDR3 length: 17 residues. The J segment lost 5 bases and the V segment lost 1 base, leaving 9 bases of the junction unmatched.

The chain is built from TRBV9 and TRBJ2-5; 12 bases are a match to TRBD2. The CDR3 totals 20 residues. CDR1 SGDLS and CDR2 YYNGEE come from the germline V gene. The ends lost 0 bases at V and 2 bases at J; junction bases unmatched: 14. The CDR3 bases are TGTGCCAGCAGCGTAGGTCTAAGGACTAGCGGGACAATCAGGCAAGAGACCCAGTACTTC. Translation gives CASSVGLRTSGTIRQETQYF.

The V and J genes are TRBV27 and TRBJ1-6; TRBD1 might be the D (6 bases). From germline, CDR1 is MNHEY and CDR2 SMNVEV (reference sequence). There are 14 residues in the CDR3. V lost 3 bases and J 13 bases, leaving 16 bases between the germline ends. The CDR3 protein is CASSFTPTGYPLHF. For the CDR3, the DNA is TGTGCCAGCAGTTTTACACCGACAGGCTACCCCCTCCACTTT.

The rearrangement links TRBV3-1 (or the pseudogene TRBV3-2) to TRBJ2-5; TRBD2 agrees at 7 bases. The CDR3 covers 15 residues. CDR1 LGHDT and CDR2 YNNKEL come from the germline V gene (reference sequence). V was pared by 1 base and J by 5 bases, with 7 bases of the junction left unmatched. CDR3 residues: CASSQGRTSKETQYF. The CDR3 coding sequence is TGTGCCAGCAGCCAAGGAAGGACTAGTAAGGAGACCCAGTACTTC.

The chain recombines TRBV19 with TRBJ2-5; tentative D call: TRBD2 (5 bases). The CDR3 loop spans 14 amino acids. V shed 0 bases and J shed 7 bases, with 12 bases lying between them. Germline-derived CDR1 and CDR2 are LNHDA and SQIVND (reference sequence). The CDR3 DNA follows: TGTGCCAGTAGTATAGAGTTTCGGGCGGGGACCCAGTACTTC. This sequence encodes CASSIEFRAGTQYF.

V gene TRBV6-1 combines with J gene TRBJ1-2, with TRBD1 matching over 7 bases. The CDR3 consists of 15 residues. After removal of 1 base from V and 8 bases from J, the junction contained 10 bases not matched to a gene. Germline lookup yields CDR1 MNHNS and CDR2 SASEGT. This CDR3 is CASSEVSRQGSGYTF. Here the CDR3 DNA reads TGTGCCAGCAGTGAAGTTAGCAGACAGGGAAGCGGCTACACCTTC.

The chain is built from TRBV28 and TRBJ1-1, with 8 positions matching TRBD1. This CDR3 contains 15 residues. Losses at the gene ends were 3 bases for V and 0 bases for J; bases not matched to a gene: 3. Germline values: CDR1 MDHEN, CDR2 SYDVKM. CDR3 in DNA: TGTGCCAGCAGTTTGGACAGGGCAGTGAACACTGAAGCTTTCTTT. Residues: CASSLDRAVNTEAFF.

V gene TRBV7-9 combines with J gene TRBJ1-1, with 10 bases identical to TRBD1. V lost 7 bases and J lost 5; bases outside the gene matches: 7. This CDR3 spans 14 amino acids. Germline V lookup: CDR1 SEHNR, CDR2 FQNEAQ (reference sequence). The CDR3 protein is CASTLRQGATEAFF. The CDR3 bases are TGTGCCAGCACCCTCAGACAGGGGGCGACTGAAGCTTTCTTT.

The chain carries TRBV7-9 and TRBJ1-1; D not certain. Germline values: CDR1 SEHNR, CDR2 FQNEAQ (reference sequence). V shed 4 bases and J shed 3 bases, with 6 bases lying between them. This CDR3 contains 12 residues. CDR3: CASSSVDTEAFF. CDR3 sequence (DNA): TGTGCCAGCAGCTCGGTCGACACTGAAGCTTTCTTT.

The genes are TRBV19 and TRBJ1-3; D gene unclear. V dropped 3 bases and J dropped 0 bases, with 9 bases sitting between them. Germline-derived CDR1 and CDR2 are LNHDA and SQIVND (reference sequence). There are 15 residues in the CDR3. In DNA, the CDR3 is TGTGCCAGTAGTATCGTCGGTGCCTCTGGAAACACCATATATTTT. Translating it yields CASSIVGASGNTIYF.

The chain carries TRBV6-5 and TRBJ2-2; 7 bases map to TRBD1. CDR1 and CDR2 from the germline V gene are MNHEY and SVGAGI. The CDR3 is made up of 14 amino acids. V was clipped by 4 bases and J by 3 bases; unmatched bases: 2. The CDR3 sequence is CASSLTGDTGELFF. CDR3 DNA sequence: TGTGCCAGCAGTTTAACAGGGGACACCGGGGAGCTGTTTTTT.

CDR3 nucleotide sequence: TGCGCCAGCAGCTTGGAGGCGGGAGGCCCCCCAGATACGCAGTATTTT. As protein: CASSLEAGGPPDTQYF. The chain has TRBV5-1 and TRBJ2-3; 8 bases are shared with TRBD2. Germline V CDR1 and CDR2: SGHRS, YFSETQ. This CDR3 is 16 amino acids long. V dropped 0 bases and J dropped 4; count of bases not matched to a gene: 7.